This entry lists 8 T cell receptor beta chains sequenced from one sample in a study of shared clonotypes between healthy human individuals. Assay: immunoSEQ multiplex PCR; the TCRdb copy retains only in-frame clones and omits some. The sample holds about 2.4 million clones, 93% seen once. The specimen sequenced was naive CD4+ T cells from PBMCs. Subset given: CD45RA+ positively selected. The origin of the receptors is a man aged 18 to 30 in good health. Some clones in this sample may be carry-over from other donors' samples.

V gene TRBV10-3 combines with J gene TRBJ2-7; tentative D call: TRBD1 (6 bases). This CDR3 has 14 amino acids. CDR1 is ENHRY and CDR2 is SYGVKD in the germline V gene. Trimming removed 0 bases at V and 3 bases at J, with 9 bases between. The CDR3 is CAISESPGDYEQYF. The CDR3 DNA follows: TGTGCCATCAGTGAGTCTCCAGGGGACTACGAGCAGTACTTC.

This chain uses TRBV11-2 with TRBJ2-7; D is ambiguous. The V gene's germline CDR1 is SGHAT and CDR2 FQNNGV. This CDR3 has 15 residues. The V gene lost 5 bases and the J gene lost 6 bases, with 20 bases spanning the gap. The CDR3 loop is CASSPRTVRGSEQYF. CDR3 nucleotide sequence: TGTGCCAGCAGCCCACGGACGGTCCGCGGATCCGAGCAGTACTTC.

V and J are TRBV29-1 and TRBJ2-3, with TRBD2 matching over 7 bases. The V and J ends lost 3 bases and 2 bases, in that order; junction bases with no gene match: 8. Germline CDR1 is SQVTM and CDR2 is ANQGSEA. This CDR3 contains 15 residues. The CDR3 nucleotides are TGCAGCGTTGAGTTGCCTAGCGGTTCCACAGATACGCAGTATTTT. As protein: CSVELPSGSTDTQYF.

This rearrangement joins TRBV18 to TRBJ2-1; 11 positions agree with TRBD1. The CDR3 spans 16 residues. In germline, CDR1 is KGHSH, CDR2 LQKENI. V trimming: 0 bases; J trimming: 6 bases; junction bases outside the gene matches: 4. Written as DNA, the CDR3 is TGTGCCAGCTCACCACCGGGACAGGGGGTGGCCAATGAGCAGTTCTTC. Protein sequence: CASSPPGQGVANEQFF.

V gene TRBV4-1 combines with J gene TRBJ2-7, with TRBD1 identical over 8 bases. This CDR3 region has 14 residues. Germline values: CDR1 MGHRA, CDR2 YSYEKL. The V and J ends lost 3 bases and 4 bases, in that order; junction bases with no gene match: 5. The CDR3 region is CASSHGQGNYEQYF. The CDR3, as DNA: TGCGCCAGCAGCCACGGACAGGGAAATTACGAGCAGTACTTC.

This chain connects TRBV7-2 to TRBJ1-3, with D perhaps matching TRBD1 (6 bases). This CDR3 contains 16 residues. V lost 1 base and J lost 0, with 10 bases in between. Looked up from germline, CDR1 is SGHTA and CDR2 is FQGNSA. CDR3: CASSLGGGYSGNTIYF. CDR3 DNA: TGTGCCAGCAGCTTAGGAGGGGGATACTCTGGAAACACCATATATTTT. Full variable domain (missing parts from reference TRBV7-2 and TRBJ1-3): GAGVSQSPSNKVTEKGKDVELRCDPISGHTALYWYRQSLGQGLEFLIYFQGNSAPDKSGLPSDRFSAERTGGSVSTLTIQRTQQEDSAVYLCASSLGGGYSGNTIYFGEGSWLTVV.

The V and J genes are TRBV18 and TRBJ2-6; D unresolved. The length of the CDR3 is 17 residues. V lost 4 bases to trimming and J lost 0 bases, with 13 bases between them. CDR1 is KGHSH, CDR2 LQKENI, per germline. Here the CDR3 reads CASSLFQSSSGANVLTF. CDR3 nucleotide sequence: TGTGCCAGCTCACTATTCCAAAGTAGCTCTGGGGCCAACGTCCTGACTTTC.

The V and J genes are TRBV7-9 and TRBJ1-1; 9 nucleotides match TRBD1. Germline V gene sequence: CDR1 SEHNR, CDR2 FQNEAQ (reference sequence). V trimming: 4 bases; J trimming: 4 bases; junction bases outside the gene matches: 7. The CDR3 totals 15 residues. This chain's CDR3 is CASSSQGARGTEAFF. As DNA, the CDR3 is TGTGCCAGCAGCTCACAGGGGGCGCGGGGCACTGAAGCTTTCTTT.